The 10 T cell receptor beta chains presented below share a single source sample, sequenced in a study of shared clonotypes between healthy human individuals. The repertoire was sequenced with immunoSEQ multiplex PCR; TCRdb's copy has only in-frame clones and lacks some. This sample carries a few million clones, 85% to 95% of them seen once, and the ten largest clones take under 0.45%. Sequencing input: naive CD4+ T cells from PBMCs. Described subset: CD45RA+ positively selected. The receptors shown here come from a young man in good health. Some clones in this sample may be carry-over from other donors' samples.

The chain couples TRBV5-6 to TRBJ2-3; D is unresolved. This CDR3 spans 16 amino acids. The germline CDR1 and CDR2 sequences are SGHDT and YYEEEE. Trimming cost V 4 bases and J 1 base, with 16 bases left between them. The CDR3 loop reads CASSPRRSGGTDTQYF. Written as DNA, the CDR3 is TGTGCCAGCAGCCCCCGCCGCTCAGGTGGCACAGATACGCAGTATTTT.

This clone has a single count. V gene TRBV2 combines with J gene TRBJ2-4; 10 nucleotides align to TRBD1. J lost 3 bases, V lost 6 bases, and 2 bases had no gene match. The CDR3 covers 14 residues. The germline V gene has CDR1 SNHLY and CDR2 FYNNEI. The CDR3 protein is CASSGTGVKNIQYF. CDR3 nucleotide sequence: TGTGCCAGCAGCGGGACAGGGGTCAAAAACATTCAGTACTTC.

Turning to this clone: The same CDR3 can be traced to other DNA sequences in this sample. The rearrangement links TRBV5-1 to TRBJ1-2; D perhaps matches TRBD1 (5 bases). Looked up from germline, CDR1 is SGHRS and CDR2 is YFSETQ. Trimming removed 0 bases from V and 0 bases from J, with 6 bases in between. This CDR3 region has 14 residues. This CDR3 is CASSLGQPNYGYTF. CDR3 bases: TGCGCCAGCAGCTTGGGACAGCCTAACTATGGCTACACCTTC. Filled out from reference TRBV5-1 and TRBJ1-2, the complete variable domain reads KAGVTQTPRYLIKTRGQQVTLSCSPISGHRSVSWYQQTPGQGLQFLFEYFSETQRNKGNFPGRFSGRQFSNSRSEMNVSTLELGDSALYLCASSLGQPNYGYTFGSGTRLTVV.

The chain couples TRBV7-2 to TRBJ1-3; D uncertain. This CDR3 has 15 residues. Germline CDR1 is SGHTA and CDR2 is FQGNSA. The germline V and J ends were trimmed by 5 bases and 5 bases, with 16 bases remaining between them. CDR3 DNA: TGTGCCAGCAGCGTGGGAGGAGTCGGAAGAAACACCATATATTTT. Translating gives CASSVGGVGRNTIYF.

The genes are TRBV6-5 and TRBJ2-7; D is unresolved. V lost 4 bases and J lost 7, with 11 bases in between. Germline values: CDR1 MNHEY, CDR2 SVGAGI. The CDR3 covers 12 residues. CDR3 nucleotides: TGTGCCAGCAGTTCCCCCTCTTGGGAGCAGTACTTC. This codes for CASSSPSWEQYF.

Notes on this clone: One end of the junction fails to match germline, which may point to a read error. This sequence joins TRBV13 and TRBJ2-7; TRBD2 matches at 8 bases. CDR3 length: 14 amino acids. Germline values: CDR1 PRHDT, CDR2 FYEKMQ (reference sequence). CDR3 nucleotides: TGTGCCAGCAGCATAGGGACTAGGATGGGCGAGCAGTACTTC. This gives the protein CASSIGTRMGEQYF.

V gene TRBV9 combines with J gene TRBJ1-4; 7 bases map to TRBD1. J was trimmed by 5 bases and V by 0 bases; bases with no gene match: 7. Germline V gene sequence: CDR1 SGDLS, CDR2 YYNGEE. The CDR3 sequence is 16 residues long. The CDR3 DNA reads as TGTGCCAGCAGCGTAGATTGGGGACAGCCAAATGAAAAACTGTTTTTT. Protein product: CASSVDWGQPNEKLFF.

The chain carries TRBV10-2 and TRBJ1-1, with D unresolved. V gave up 6 bases and J gave up 1 base, with 18 bases separating them. Germline V gene lookup returns CDR1 WSHSY and CDR2 SAAADI. The CDR3 covers 16 residues. Here the CDR3 DNA reads TGCGCCAGCAGCTACTCCCCATGGACGGCGAACACTGAAGCTTTCTTT. Its protein is CASSYSPWTANTEAFF.

This chain links TRBV7-9 with TRBJ2-1, with a weak D call TRBD1 (5 bases). V was trimmed by 0 bases and J by 10 bases, leaving 7 bases between them. CDR3 length equals 12 residues. CDR1 SEHNR and CDR2 FQNEAQ come from the germline V gene (reference sequence). This CDR3 reads CASSLADREQFF. The CDR3 DNA is TGTGCCAGCAGCTTAGCAGACAGAGAGCAGTTCTTC.

The V gene is TRBV9, the J gene TRBJ2-2, with TRBD2 matching 8 bases. CDR1 is SGDLS, CDR2 YYNGEE, per germline. This CDR3 region has 16 residues. Trimming cost V 1 base and J 5 bases; bases outside gene matches: 7. DNA for the CDR3: TGTGCCAGCAGCGTACATGCGGGAGGCGGGACCGGGGAGCTGTTTTTT. Translating it yields CASSVHAGGGTGELFF.